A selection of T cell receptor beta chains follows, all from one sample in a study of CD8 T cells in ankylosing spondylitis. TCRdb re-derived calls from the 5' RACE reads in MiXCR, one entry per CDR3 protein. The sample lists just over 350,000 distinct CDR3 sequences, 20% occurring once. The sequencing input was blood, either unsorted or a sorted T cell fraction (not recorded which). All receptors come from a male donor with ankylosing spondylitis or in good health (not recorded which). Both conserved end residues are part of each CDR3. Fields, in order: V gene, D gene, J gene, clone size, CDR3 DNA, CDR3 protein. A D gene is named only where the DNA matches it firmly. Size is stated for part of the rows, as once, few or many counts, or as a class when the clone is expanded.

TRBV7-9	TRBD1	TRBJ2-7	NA	TGTGCCAGCAGACCTGACAGGGACGAGCAGTACTTC	CASRPDRDEQYF
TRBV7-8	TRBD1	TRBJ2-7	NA	TGTGCCAGCAGCCCAATGGACAGGGCCCACGAGCAGTACTTC	CASSPMDRAHEQYF
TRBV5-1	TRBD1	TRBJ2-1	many	TGCGCCAGCAGCTCGGACAGGGTAAACGAGCAGTTCTTC	CASSSDRVNEQFF
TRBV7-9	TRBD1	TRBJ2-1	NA	TGTGCCAGCAGCTCCACAGGGGGCGGTGAGCAGTTCTTC	CASSSTGGGEQFF
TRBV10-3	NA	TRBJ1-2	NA	TGTGCCATCAGTGATCCTGACCAGGGGAACTATGGCTACACCTTC	CAISDPDQGNYGYTF
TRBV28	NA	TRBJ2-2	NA	TGTGCCAGCAGTTTCACCGACAGTTTGGATATTTGGGAGCTGTTTTTT	CASSFTDSLDIWELFF
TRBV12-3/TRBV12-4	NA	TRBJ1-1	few	TGTGCCAGCAGGACATCCCAGGAAGCTTTCTTT	CASRTSQEAFF
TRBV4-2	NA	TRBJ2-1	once	TGTGCCATCAGCCAAGATAGGGACACAAACTACAATGAGCAGTTCTTC	CAISQDRDTNYNEQFF
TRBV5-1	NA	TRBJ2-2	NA	TGCGCCAGCAGCTTGGAAGGGTTATTGGACACCGGGGAGCTGTTTTTT	CASSLEGLLDTGELFF
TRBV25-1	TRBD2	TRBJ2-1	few	TGTGCCAGCAGTGAATCTACTAGCGGGGGCACTGAGCAGTTCTTC	CASSESTSGGTEQFF
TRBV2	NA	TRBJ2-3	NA	TGTGCCAGCAGTGAAGCGGCAGGGCGCACAGATACGCAGTATTTT	CASSEAAGRTDTQYF
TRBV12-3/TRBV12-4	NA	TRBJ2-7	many	TGTGCCAGCAGTCACAGGCCTACCTACGAGCAGTACTTC	CASSHRPTYEQYF
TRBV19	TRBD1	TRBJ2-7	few	TGTGCCAGTAGTATCGCCGGGACAGGGTTCTACGAGCAGTACTTC	CASSIAGTGFYEQYF
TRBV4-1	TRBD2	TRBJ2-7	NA	TGCGCCAGCAGCCAAGATCCAACTAGCGGGGCGGTCGAGCAGTACTTC	CASSQDPTSGAVEQYF
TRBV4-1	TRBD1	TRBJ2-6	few	TGCGCCAGCAGCAAGGGAGGACAGGGGGCACGAGGGGCCAACGTCCTGACTTTC	CASSKGGQGARGANVLTF
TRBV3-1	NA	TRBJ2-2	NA	TGTGCCAGCAGCCATATCCGGGGGGCTTGGGCCGGGGAGCTGTTTTTT	CASSHIRGAWAGELFF
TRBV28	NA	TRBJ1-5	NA	TGTGCCAGCAGTCCCCCCCCAGGGAATCAGCCCCAGCATTTT	CASSPPPGNQPQHF
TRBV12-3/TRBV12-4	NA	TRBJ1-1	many	TGTGCCAGCAGTTTAGCATGGGGCTACACTGAAGCTTTCTTT	CASSLAWGYTEAFF
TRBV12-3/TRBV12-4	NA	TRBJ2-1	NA	TGTGCCAGCACCCTCGGGGGTATGAACAATGAGCAGTTCTTC	CASTLGGMNNEQFF
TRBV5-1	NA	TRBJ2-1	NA	TGCGCCAGCAGCTTGCTGGATGAGCAGTTCTTC	CASSLLDEQFF
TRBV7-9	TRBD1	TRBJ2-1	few	TGTGCCAGCAGCTTAATCTACAGGGGGAGTGAGCAGTTCTTC	CASSLIYRGSEQFF
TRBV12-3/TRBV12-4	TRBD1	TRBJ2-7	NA	TGTGCCAGCAGTTTAGGTTCCAGGGGGCCCTACGAGCAGTACTTC	CASSLGSRGPYEQYF
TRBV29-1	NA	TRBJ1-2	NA	TGCAGCGTTGAGAGGGGGGGATCTAACTATGGCTACACCTTC	CSVERGGSNYGYTF
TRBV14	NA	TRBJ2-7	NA	TGTGCCAGCAGCCAAGATGGAACTACCTCCTACGAGCAGTACTTC	CASSQDGTTSYEQYF
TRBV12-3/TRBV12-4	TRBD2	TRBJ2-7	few	TGTGCCAGCAGCCATGGGCTTGGGGCGGGGGGGTTCTACGAGCAGTACTTC	CASSHGLGAGGFYEQYF
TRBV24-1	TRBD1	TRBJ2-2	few	TGTGCCACCCGAGGGGCAGGGGGAATCGGGGAGCTGTTTTTT	CATRGAGGIGELFF
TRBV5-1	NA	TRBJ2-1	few	TGCGCCAGCCGGCAGGTCGATGAGCAGTTCTTC	CASRQVDEQFF
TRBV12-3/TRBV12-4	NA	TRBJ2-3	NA	TGTGCCAGCATTGGGCCAGATACGCAGTATTTT	CASIGPDTQYF
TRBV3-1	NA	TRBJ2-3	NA	TGTGCCAGCAGCCAAGATCTACGGGGGAACACAGATACGCAGTATTTT	CASSQDLRGNTDTQYF
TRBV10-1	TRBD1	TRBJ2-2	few	TGCGCCAGCAGTCATACTACAGGGGGGATCGGGGAGCTGTTTTTT	CASSHTTGGIGELFF
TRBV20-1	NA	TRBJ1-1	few	TGCAGTGCTTCGACAGCCAACACTGAAGCTTTCTTT	CSASTANTEAFF
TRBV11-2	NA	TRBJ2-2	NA	TGTGCCAGCAGCTTAGTGGTAGTCCCCGGGGAGCTGTTTTTT	CASSLVVVPGELFF
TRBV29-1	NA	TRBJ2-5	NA	TGCAGCGTGTATACAGAGACCCAGTACTTC	CSVYTETQYF
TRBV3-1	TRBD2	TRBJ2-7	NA	TGTGCCAGCAGCCTCGTAGCGGGGGCCCACGAGCAGTACTTC	CASSLVAGAHEQYF
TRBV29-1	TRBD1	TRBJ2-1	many	TGCAGCGTAGCCGGGACAGGGGTTGAGCAGTTCTTC	CSVAGTGVEQFF
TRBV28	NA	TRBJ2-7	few	TGTGCCAGCAGTTTGCTTACTCCCTACGAGCAGTACTTC	CASSLLTPYEQYF
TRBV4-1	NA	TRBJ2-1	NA	TGCGCCAGCAGCCATCAGACGGCAATGTCATACAATGAGCAGTTCTTC	CASSHQTAMSYNEQFF
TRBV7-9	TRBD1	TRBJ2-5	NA	TGTGCCAGCAGGCCCCTGGGACAGCCACAAGAGACCCAGTACTTC	CASRPLGQPQETQYF
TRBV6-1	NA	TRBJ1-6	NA	TGTGCCAGCAGCCGAGAGGTGGGCTCCTATAATTCACCCCTCCACTTT	CASSREVGSYNSPLHF
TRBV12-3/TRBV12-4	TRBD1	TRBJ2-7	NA	TGTGCCAGCAGGCCACAGGGGGCAGGGAACGAGCAGTACTTC	CASRPQGAGNEQYF
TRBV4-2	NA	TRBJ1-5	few	TGTGCCAGCAGCCACGGGCTCGGTGACAATCAGCCCCAGCATTTT	CASSHGLGDNQPQHF